This T cell receptor beta chain was sequenced for a study of Ad26.COV2.S vaccination and SARS-CoV-2 variants. General observations from the study: Measures of TCR breadth and depth may have fallen short of total T cell responses.

Described treatment: roughly 20 received Ad26.COV2.S at low or high dose, single or two shots; about five received placebo; per-sample allocation not given. Specimen acquisition occurred on day 63 following the initial vaccine or placebo injection. Based in Boston, the donor was an adult of 18-55 years. On this clone: Its antigen is unknown. The same CDR3 also results from other DNA sequences found in this sample.

Clones were read by immunoSEQ multiplex PCR, and TCRdb kept only the in-frame ones, dropping some. The sample records over 250,000 clones, about 89% being singletons. The germline gives CDR1 WSHSY, CDR2 SAAADI. This CDR3 region has 16 residues. V shed 2 bases and J 9 bases; nucleotides not matched to a gene: 13. V gene TRBV10-2 combines with J gene TRBJ1-5, with 7 bases lining up with TRBD1. The receptor's source is a person aged 18-65 years who received the Ad26.COV2.S COVID-19 vaccine or a placebo. The material was peripheral blood, obtained in a trial of Ad26.COV2.S vaccine versus placebo. The CDR3 sequence is CASSEPPRGPVGPQHF. The DNA of the CDR3 is TGCGCCAGCAGTGAGCCACCAAGGGGGCCGGTGGGGCCCCAGCATTTT.